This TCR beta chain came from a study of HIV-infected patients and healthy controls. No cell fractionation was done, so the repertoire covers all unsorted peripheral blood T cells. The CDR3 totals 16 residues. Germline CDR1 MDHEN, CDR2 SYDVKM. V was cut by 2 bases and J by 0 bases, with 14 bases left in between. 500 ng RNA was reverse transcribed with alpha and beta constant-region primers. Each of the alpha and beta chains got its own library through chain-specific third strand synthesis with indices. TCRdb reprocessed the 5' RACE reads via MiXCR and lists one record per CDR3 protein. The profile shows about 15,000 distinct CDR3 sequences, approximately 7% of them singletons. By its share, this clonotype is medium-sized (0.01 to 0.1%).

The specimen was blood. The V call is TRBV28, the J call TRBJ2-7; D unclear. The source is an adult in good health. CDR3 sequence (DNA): TGTGCCAGCAGTTTAATTAGGACCGAAAGCTCCTACGAGCAGTACTTC. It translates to CASSLIRTESSYEQYF.